The clone carrying this T cell receptor (beta chain) has more than one count but fewer than ten. Clones were sequenced by immunoSEQ multiplex PCR, and TCRdb holds only the in-frame ones, with some missing. The table has roughly 170,000 clones, around 89% seen once; the top ten hold roughly 24%. The data originate from a study of blood T cell repertoires in COVID-19. Study at large: Spain, Italy and the United States supplied samples that represented acute and convalescent COVID-19. PBMCs, B-cell-depleted T cells, or T cells provided the cDNA or gDNA that made up the material.

The length of the CDR3 is 12 residues. The germline V and J ends were trimmed by 5 bases and 8 bases, with 12 bases remaining between them. Sequencing input: peripheral blood. The origin of this receptor is a man in his sixties with acute or convalescent COVID-19. The chain joins TRBV12-3 or TRBV12-4 to TRBJ1-1; maybe TRBD1 (6 bases). CDR3 region: CASSQWTEEAFF. The CDR3 DNA follows: TGTGCCAGCAGTCAATGGACAGAAGAAGCTTTCTTT.